These 28 T cell receptor beta chains came from one sample sequenced in a study of T cell responses to AZD1222 COVID-19 vaccine. Sequencing was performed with immunoSEQ multiplex PCR; in TCRdb, only in-frame clones are kept and a portion is missing. The sample has 60,000 to 90,000 clones, 60% to 85% seen once. The specimen was peripheral blood, collected 28 days after the second dose of the MenACWY control vaccine. These receptors were collected from an adult who received the MenACWY meningococcal vaccine as a control.

This clone was counted a single time. The genes are TRBV6-5 and TRBJ2-1; TRBD2 matches at 7 bases. CDR1 MNHEY and CDR2 SVGAGI come from the germline V gene. The trim removed 7 bases at V and 3 bases at J, leaving 9 bases unmatched. The CDR3 covers 15 residues. CDR3 sequence reads: CASTPFASGYNEQFF. The CDR3 region has the DNA TGTGCCAGCACTCCCTTTGCTAGCGGCTACAATGAGCAGTTCTTC.

The rearrangement links TRBV4-2 to TRBJ2-1, with 8 bases fitting TRBD2. Trimming cost V 1 base and J 7 bases; bases outside gene matches: 9. CDR3 size: 16 residues. The germline gives CDR1 LGHNA, CDR2 YNFKEQ. CDR3 sequence reads: CASSQVGTSGTNEQFF. As DNA, the CDR3 is TGTGCCAGCAGCCAAGTAGGTACTAGCGGCACAAATGAGCAGTTCTTC.

This chain connects TRBV3-1 (or the pseudogene TRBV3-2) to TRBJ2-7; 7 nucleotides align to TRBD2. V lost 0 bases and J lost 0; bases outside the gene matches: 8. CDR1 and CDR2 (germline): LGHDT, YNNKEL (reference sequence). The CDR3 extends over 17 amino acids. The CDR3 region is CASSQDNLAVSSYEQYF. The CDR3 coding sequence is TGTGCCAGCAGCCAAGATAATCTAGCGGTGAGCTCCTACGAGCAGTACTTC.

About this clone itself: This specimen includes other DNA sequences encoding the same CDR3. The chain employs TRBV2 and TRBJ2-7; D is unresolved. This CDR3 is built from 13 residues. CDR1 SNHLY and CDR2 FYNNEI come from the germline V gene. Trimming stripped 3 bases from V and 4 bases from J, with 10 bases between. This CDR3 reads CASSDSGPYEQYF. In DNA, the CDR3 is TGTGCCAGCAGTGACTCAGGACCTTACGAGCAGTACTTC.

This chain links TRBV19 with TRBJ2-5; perhaps TRBD1 as D (5 bases). The V gene's germline CDR1 is LNHDA and CDR2 SQIVND (reference sequence). CDR3 size: 15 residues. V lost 2 bases and J lost 5, with 15 bases in between. The CDR3 coding sequence is TGTGCCAGTAGTATACCCGGTAGGGGTGCGGAGACCCAGTACTTC. Residues: CASSIPGRGAETQYF.

The chain carries TRBV5-6 and TRBJ1-1; TRBD1 is a possible D gene (5 bases). The V gene lost 4 bases and the J gene lost 7 bases, with 11 bases spanning the gap. The CDR3 has 12 amino acids. Germline CDR1 reads SGHDT; CDR2 reads YYEEEE. The CDR3 is CASSRGGGEAFF. Written as DNA, the CDR3 is TGTGCCAGCAGCAGGGGCGGCGGTGAAGCTTTCTTT.

The gene calls are TRBV18 and TRBJ1-2; D is undetermined. Germline V gives CDR1 KGHSH, CDR2 LQKENI. Trimming left V 3 bases short and J 4 bases short, with 9 bases between. The CDR3 is made up of 13 amino acids. The CDR3 loop is CASSPSGPYGYTF. The CDR3, as DNA: TGTGCCAGCTCACCCTCGGGTCCCTATGGCTACACCTTC.

This clone has a handful of counts. The chain combines TRBV7-2 with TRBJ2-1; no clear D. Germline CDR1 and CDR2: SGHTA and FQGNSA. The germline V and J ends were trimmed by 3 bases and 0 bases, with 12 bases remaining between them. The CDR3 sequence is 16 residues long. The CDR3 loop is CASSLISGSSYNEQFF. DNA for the CDR3: TGTGCCAGCAGCTTGATTTCCGGGTCCTCCTACAATGAGCAGTTCTTC.

The CDR3 loop reads CASSFGGEDTIYF. The CDR3 DNA reads TGTGCCAGCAGCTTCGGCGGGGAGGACACCATATATTTT. This sequence joins TRBV9 and TRBJ1-3, with D unclear. The germline gives CDR1 SGDLS, CDR2 YYNGEE. The ends were cut back, 4 bases at V and 8 bases at J, with 13 bases in the middle. The CDR3 contains 13 residues.

The chain carries TRBV4-1 and TRBJ1-6; D not certain. The ends were cut back, 1 base at V and 6 bases at J, with 7 bases in the middle. The CDR3 consists of 14 residues. Germline values: CDR1 MGHRA, CDR2 YSYEKL. The CDR3 here is CASSQGEGNSPLHF. CDR3 coding DNA: TGCGCCAGCAGCCAAGGGGAGGGTAATTCACCCCTCCACTTT.

The chain carries TRBV7-2 and TRBJ2-3; a weak D match, TRBD2 (5 bases). Germline V lookup: CDR1 SGHTA, CDR2 FQGNSA. V lost 2 bases and J 1 base, leaving 7 bases between the germline ends. The CDR3 has 14 residues. CDR3 nucleotides: TGTGCCAGCAGCTTAACGCGGGGCACAGATACGCAGTATTTT. Translating gives CASSLTRGTDTQYF.

The V and J genes are TRBV18 and TRBJ1-5; D uncertain. V was clipped by 4 bases and J by 9 bases, with 4 bases between them. Germline values: CDR1 KGHSH, CDR2 LQKENI. The CDR3 contains 10 residues. DNA of the CDR3: TGTGCCAGCTCACATTCGCCCCAGCATTTT. Translation gives CASSHSPQHF.

The J gene is TRBJ1-6, the V gene TRBV19, with TRBD1 matching over 9 bases. The CDR3 has 14 amino acids. Germline CDR1 reads LNHDA; CDR2 reads SQIVND (reference sequence). V dropped 6 bases and J dropped 7; count of bases not matched to a gene: 4. CDR3 coding DNA: TGTGCCAGTAGGATCGACAGGGGGAATTCACCCCTCCACTTT. Residues: CASRIDRGNSPLHF.

The J gene is TRBJ2-5, the V gene TRBV18, with 10 bases lining up with TRBD1. This CDR3 has 14 residues. Germline CDR1 reads KGHSH; CDR2 reads LQKENI. Trimming took 4 bases from V and 3 from J; bases not matched to a gene: 2. The CDR3 DNA reads TGTGCCAGCTCACGAGGGACAGGGGAAGAGACCCAGTACTTC. It yields the protein CASSRGTGEETQYF.

This clone showed up just a few times. The chain is built from TRBV5-3 and TRBJ1-1; 10 nucleotides align to TRBD1. TRBV5-3 is recorded as an ORF, its role being uncertain. The CDR3 extends over 17 amino acids. J was trimmed by 6 bases and V by 1 base; bases with no gene match: 12. CDR3 in amino acids: CARSLSRQGAWRAEAFF. The CDR3 DNA follows: TGTGCCAGAAGCTTGTCCCGACAGGGGGCGTGGAGGGCTGAAGCTTTCTTT.

This chain uses TRBV19 with TRBJ2-2; D is undetermined. V lost 4 bases, J lost 0 bases, and 9 bases lay in between. This CDR3 spans 15 amino acids. Germline values: CDR1 LNHDA, CDR2 SQIVND (reference sequence). This CDR3 reads CASSSTDTNTGELFF. CDR3 coding DNA: TGTGCCAGTAGTAGTACGGATACGAACACCGGGGAGCTGTTTTTT.

The rearrangement links TRBV28 to TRBJ2-3; no clear D. V lost 4 bases to trimming and J lost 1 base, with 12 bases between them. Germline values: CDR1 MDHEN, CDR2 SYDVKM. The CDR3 extends over 15 amino acids. CDR3 sequence: CASSYADPRTDTQYF. CDR3 bases: TGTGCCAGCAGTTATGCCGACCCCCGCACAGATACGCAGTATTTT.

This clone was found a few times. This chain connects TRBV2 to TRBJ2-6; D might be TRBD1 (5 bases). V shed 4 bases and J shed 0 bases, with 10 bases lying between them. Germline CDR1 reads SNHLY; CDR2 reads FYNNEI. The CDR3 runs to 16 residues. Here the CDR3 reads CASSGQQVSGANVLTF. In DNA form, the CDR3 reads TGTGCCAGCAGTGGACAACAGGTCTCTGGGGCCAACGTCCTGACTTTC.

V usage is TRBV2 and J usage is TRBJ1-2, with D unclear. Trimming cost V 8 bases and J 3 bases, with 7 bases left between them. Germline-derived CDR1 and CDR2 are SNHLY and FYNNEI. This CDR3 is 11 amino acids long. The CDR3 protein is CASHRDYGYTF. CDR3 in DNA: TGTGCCAGCCACCGGGACTATGGCTACACCTTC. The full variable domain, its missing parts supplied by reference TRBV2 and TRBJ1-2, is EPEVTQTPSHQVTQMGQEVILRCVPISNHLYFYWYRQILGQKVEFLVSFYNNEISEKSEIFDDQFSVERPDGSNFTLKIRSTKLEDSAMYFCASHRDYGYTFGSGTRLTVV.

The J gene is TRBJ2-5, the V gene TRBV7-8; D ambiguous. CDR1 is SGHVS and CDR2 is FQNEAQ in the germline V gene. The ends were cut back, 5 bases at V and 0 bases at J, with 13 bases in the middle. The CDR3 runs 15 residues. The CDR3, as DNA: TGTGCCAGCAGCCCCCCGGTTTGGAACCAAGAGACCCAGTACTTC. Translating gives CASSPPVWNQETQYF.

This chain joins TRBV5-8 and TRBJ2-3; 11 positions match TRBD2. Germline trimming cut 3 bases from V and 1 base from J; bases unmatched to any gene: 4. The length of the CDR3 is 16 residues. The germline V gene has CDR1 SGHTS and CDR2 YDEGEE. CDR3 region: CASSSGLAGGTDTQYF. In DNA, the CDR3 is TGTGCCAGCAGCTCAGGACTAGCGGGCGGCACAGATACGCAGTATTTT.

This sequence joins TRBV15 and TRBJ1-2, with D tentatively TRBD1 (5 bases). The CDR3 runs to 14 residues. V lost 4 bases to trimming and J lost 7 bases, with 16 bases between them. Germline CDR1 LNHNV, CDR2 YYDKDF (reference sequence). CDR3 nucleotide sequence: TGTGCCACCAGCAAGGGAGGCAGGGAGGGTGGCTACACCTTC. Amino acids: CATSKGGREGGYTF. Variable domain in full (rest from reference TRBV15 and TRBJ1-2): DAMVIQNPRYQVTQFGKPVTLSCSQTLNHNVMYWYQQKSSQAPKLLFHYYDKDFNNEADTPDNFQSRRPNTSFCFLDIRSPGLGDTAMYLCATSKGGREGGYTFGSGTRLTVV.

As for this clone: The junction departs from germline at one end; a sequencing error may be responsible. The V gene is TRBV6-1, the J gene TRBJ1-1; D perhaps matches TRBD1 (5 bases). The CDR3 extends over 16 amino acids. Germline V gene data show CDR1 as MNHNS and CDR2 as SASEGT. This chain's CDR3 is CASSQAPGPWNTEAFF. CDR3 DNA sequence: TGTGCCAGCAGTCAAGCACCGGGACCCTGGAACACTGAAGCTTTCTTT.

J is TRBJ1-6 and V is TRBV9; 9 bases line up with TRBD1. After removal of 3 bases from V and 11 bases from J, the junction contained 9 bases not matched to a gene. In germline, CDR1 is SGDLS, CDR2 YYNGEE. The CDR3 has 15 amino acids. The CDR3 sequence is CASSAQGATVTPLHF. Here the CDR3 DNA reads TGTGCCAGCAGCGCACAGGGGGCGACGGTGACACCCCTCCACTTT.

The V gene is TRBV7-6, the J gene TRBJ2-1; D remains ambiguous. The CDR3 is made up of 13 amino acids. V was pared by 2 bases and J by 9 bases, with 11 bases between. The germline CDR1 and CDR2 sequences are SGHVS and FNYEAQ. The CDR3 region has the DNA TGTGCCAGCAGCTTATTGGAGCGTGGTGAGCAGTTCTTC. This translates into CASSLLERGEQFF.

The chain couples TRBV9 to TRBJ2-7; D is perhaps TRBD1 (5 bases). This CDR3 spans 15 amino acids. Deletions cut 0 bases from V and 0 bases from J, with 10 bases between. Germline V lookup: CDR1 SGDLS, CDR2 YYNGEE. The CDR3 sequence: CASSVGADSSYEQYF. CDR3 nucleotides: TGTGCCAGCAGCGTAGGGGCCGACAGCTCCTACGAGCAGTACTTC.

The J gene is TRBJ2-7, the V gene TRBV28, with 7 bases aligning to TRBD2. CDR3 length equals 13 residues. The germline V gene encodes CDR1 MDHEN and CDR2 SYDVKM. The V gene end was trimmed by 5 bases and the J gene end by 4 bases; junction bases not matched to a gene: 5. The CDR3 DNA follows: TGTGCCAGCAGTCTCGGGGGGTTGTACGAGCAGTACTTC. Protein sequence: CASSLGGLYEQYF.

This clone was detected ten times or more. Additional DNA sequences in this sample encode the identical CDR3. V usage is TRBV5-1 and J usage is TRBJ2-3, with 8 bases lining up with TRBD1. This CDR3 has 13 residues. Germline V CDR1 and CDR2: SGHRS, YFSETQ. J was trimmed by 0 bases and V by 7 bases; bases with no gene match: 1. The CDR3 DNA is TGCGCCAGCGGGACAGGAAGCACAGATACGCAGTATTTT. Protein: CASGTGSTDTQYF. Drawing the rest from reference TRBV5-1 and TRBJ2-3, the complete variable domain is KAGVTQTPRYLIKTRGQQVTLSCSPISGHRSVSWYQQTPGQGLQFLFEYFSETQRNKGNFPGRFSGRQFSNSRSEMNVSTLELGDSALYLCASGTGSTDTQYFGPGTRLTVL.